This TCR beta chain was recorded in a study of cytomegalovirus exposure and HLA in healthy donors. V shed 2 bases and J shed 3 bases, with 10 bases lying between them. This CDR3 region has 14 residues. Germline loops: CDR1 SGDLS, CDR2 YYNGEE. PCR was performed using 60 Vbeta and 13 Jbeta primers. Sequenced by immunoSEQ multiplex PCR; TCRdb stores in-frame clones only, minus some. The repertoire consists of under 200,000 clones, with around 74% occurring once and the leading ten covering about 1.3%. Sequences were obtained from PBMCs. The clonotype comes from a woman aged 30 to 39 in good health and CMV-seronegative. The chain employs TRBV9 and TRBJ2-3, with D perhaps TRBD1 (5 bases). The CDR3 here is CASSVFGATDTQYF. DNA for the CDR3: TGTGCCAGCAGCGTTTTTGGGGCAACAGATACGCAGTATTTT. Full variable domain (remainder filled in from reference TRBV9 and TRBJ2-3): DSGVTQTPKHLITATGQRVTLRCSPRSGDLSVYWYQQSLDQGLQFLIQYYNGEERAKGNILERFSAQQFPDLHSELNLSSLELGDSALYFCASSVFGATDTQYFGPGTRLTVL.